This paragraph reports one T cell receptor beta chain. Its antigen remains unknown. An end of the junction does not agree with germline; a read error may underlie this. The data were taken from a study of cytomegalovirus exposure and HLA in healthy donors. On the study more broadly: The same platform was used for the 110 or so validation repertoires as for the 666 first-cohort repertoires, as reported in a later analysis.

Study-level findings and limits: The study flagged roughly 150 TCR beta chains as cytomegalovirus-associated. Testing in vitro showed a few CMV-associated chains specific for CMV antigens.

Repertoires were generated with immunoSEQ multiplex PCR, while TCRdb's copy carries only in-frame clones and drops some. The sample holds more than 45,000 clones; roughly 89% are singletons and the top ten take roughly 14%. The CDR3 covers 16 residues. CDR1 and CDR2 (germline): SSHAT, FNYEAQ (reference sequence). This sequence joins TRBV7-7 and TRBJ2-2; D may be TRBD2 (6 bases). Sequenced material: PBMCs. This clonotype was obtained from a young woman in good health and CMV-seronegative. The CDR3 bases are TGTGCTAGCAGCCAGCCAAGGGCAGGAGGGGCCGGGGAGCTGTTTTTT. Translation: CASSQPRAGGAGELFF.